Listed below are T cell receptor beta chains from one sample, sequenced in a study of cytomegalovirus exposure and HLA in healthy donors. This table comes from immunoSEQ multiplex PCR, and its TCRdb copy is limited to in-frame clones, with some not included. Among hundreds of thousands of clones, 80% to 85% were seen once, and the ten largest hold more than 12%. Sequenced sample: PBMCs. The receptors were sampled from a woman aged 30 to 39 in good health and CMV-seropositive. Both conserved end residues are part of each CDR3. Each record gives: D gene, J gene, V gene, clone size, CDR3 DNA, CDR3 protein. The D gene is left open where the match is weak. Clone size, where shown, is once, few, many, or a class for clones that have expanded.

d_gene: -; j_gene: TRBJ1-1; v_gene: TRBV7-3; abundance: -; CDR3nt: TGTGCCAGCAGCTCGGGGACTGTAAACACTGAAGCTTTCTTT; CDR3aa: CASSSGTVNTEAFF
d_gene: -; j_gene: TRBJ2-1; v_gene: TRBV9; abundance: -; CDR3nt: TGTGCCAGCGGAGGGATTTACAATGAGCAGTTCTTC; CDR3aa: CASGGIYNEQFF
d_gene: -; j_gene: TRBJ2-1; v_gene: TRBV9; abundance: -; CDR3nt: TGTGCCAGCAGCGCCCGGGAAGGAGGAATATACAATGAGCAGTTCTTC; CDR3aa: CASSAREGGIYNEQFF
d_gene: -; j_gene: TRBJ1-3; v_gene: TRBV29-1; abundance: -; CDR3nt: TGCAGCCCCCCCCCGGTGTCTCTAAACACCATATATTTT; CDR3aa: CSPPPVSLNTIYF
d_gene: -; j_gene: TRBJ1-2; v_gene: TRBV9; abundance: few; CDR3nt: TGTGCCAGCAGCGTAGCTGGAGGTGGCTACACCTTC; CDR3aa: CASSVAGGGYTF
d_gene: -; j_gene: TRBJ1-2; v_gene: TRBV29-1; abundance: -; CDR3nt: TGCAGCGCCCCAACAGGGAACGGCTACACCTTC; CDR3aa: CSAPTGNGYTF
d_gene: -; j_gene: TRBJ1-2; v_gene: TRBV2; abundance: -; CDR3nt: TGTGCCAGCATCGCACAATCTGGAGGTTATGGCTACACCTTC; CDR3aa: CASIAQSGGYGYTF
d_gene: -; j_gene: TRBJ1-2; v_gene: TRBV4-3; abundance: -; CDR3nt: TGCGCCAGCAGCCAAGTCCGGGGAGGCTATGGCTACACCTTC; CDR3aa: CASSQVRGGYGYTF
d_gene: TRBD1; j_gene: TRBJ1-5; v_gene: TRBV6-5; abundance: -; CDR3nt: TGTGCCAGCAGGATGACAGGGTCGGGCAATCAGCCCCAGCATTTT; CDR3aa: CASRMTGSGNQPQHF
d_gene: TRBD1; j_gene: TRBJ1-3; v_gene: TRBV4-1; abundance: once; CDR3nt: TGCGCCAGCAGCCAAGCCGCAGGGGGCCGGAACACCATATATTTT; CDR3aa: CASSQAAGGRNTIYF
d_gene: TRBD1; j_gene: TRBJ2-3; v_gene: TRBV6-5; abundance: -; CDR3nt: TGTGCCAGCAGAAGATCAGGGGGCAGCACAGATACGCAGTATTTT; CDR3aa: CASRRSGGSTDTQYF
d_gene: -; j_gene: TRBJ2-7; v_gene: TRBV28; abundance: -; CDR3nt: TGTGCCAGCAGTTCCAGGGATCACGAGCAGTACTTC; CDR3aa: CASSSRDHEQYF
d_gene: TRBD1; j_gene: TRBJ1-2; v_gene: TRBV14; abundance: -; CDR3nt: TGTGCCAGCAGCCTGGGACAGGATTATGGCTACACCTTC; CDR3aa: CASSLGQDYGYTF
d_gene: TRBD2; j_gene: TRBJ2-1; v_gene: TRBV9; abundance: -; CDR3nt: TGTGCCAGCAGCCGAGGGCTAGCGGCCAACTACAATGAGCAGTTCTTC; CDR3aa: CASSRGLAANYNEQFF
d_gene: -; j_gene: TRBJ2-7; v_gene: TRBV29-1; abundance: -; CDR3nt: TGCAGCGTTGGCGGGCCAAACCACGAGCAGTACTTC; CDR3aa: CSVGGPNHEQYF
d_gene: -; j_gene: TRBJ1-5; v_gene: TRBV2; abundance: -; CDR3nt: TGTGCCAGCAGTGACAGGCCCCTCCAGCCCCAGCATTTT; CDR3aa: CASSDRPLQPQHF
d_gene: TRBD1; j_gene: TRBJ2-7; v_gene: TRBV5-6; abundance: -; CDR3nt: TGTGCCAGCAGCCCCCCCGGACAGGGACTGTACGAGCAGTACTTC; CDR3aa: CASSPPGQGLYEQYF
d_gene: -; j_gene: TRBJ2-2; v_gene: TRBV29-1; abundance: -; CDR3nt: TGCAGCGCAGCTAGCTCTTATGCCGGGGAGCTGTTTTTT; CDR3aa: CSAASSYAGELFF
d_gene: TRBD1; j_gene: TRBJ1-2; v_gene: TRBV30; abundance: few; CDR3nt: TGTGCCTGGTCGTCCGTGGAGACAGGGTCCTATGGCTACACCTTC; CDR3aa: CAWSSVETGSYGYTF
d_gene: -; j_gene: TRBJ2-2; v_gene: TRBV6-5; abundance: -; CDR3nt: TGTGCCAGCAGTTCTGCCGGGGAGCTGTTTTTT; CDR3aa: CASSSAGELFF
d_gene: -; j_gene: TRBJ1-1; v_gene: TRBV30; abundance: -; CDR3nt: TGTGCCTGGAGCCGGGCCCTCACTGAAGCTTTCTTT; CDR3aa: CAWSRALTEAFF
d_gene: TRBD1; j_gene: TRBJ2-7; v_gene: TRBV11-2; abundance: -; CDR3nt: TGTGCCAGCAGCCTGACAGGGGCGGGACTCTACGAGCAGTACTTC; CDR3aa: CASSLTGAGLYEQYF
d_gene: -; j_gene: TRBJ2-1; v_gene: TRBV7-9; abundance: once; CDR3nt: TGTGCCAGCAGCTCAGACTTTAGTATAAATGAGCAGTTCTTC; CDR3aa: CASSSDFSINEQFF
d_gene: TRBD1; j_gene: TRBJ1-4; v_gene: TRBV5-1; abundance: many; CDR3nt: TGCGCCAGCAGCCGGGACAGCGCCGGGGTTGAAAAACTGTTTTTT; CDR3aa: CASSRDSAGVEKLFF
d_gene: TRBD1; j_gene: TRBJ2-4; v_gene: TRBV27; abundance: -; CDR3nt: TGTGCCAGCAGGCCGACAGGGTCGGCCAAAAACATTCAGTACTTC; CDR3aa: CASRPTGSAKNIQYF
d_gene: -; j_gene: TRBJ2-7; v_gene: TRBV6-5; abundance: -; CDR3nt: TGTGCCAGCAGTTACTCCGATTCCTACGAGCAGTACTTC; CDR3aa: CASSYSDSYEQYF
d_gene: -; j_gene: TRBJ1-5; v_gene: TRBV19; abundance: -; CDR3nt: TGTGCCAGTAGTATAGCCGTTAATCAGCCCCAGCATTTT; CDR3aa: CASSIAVNQPQHF
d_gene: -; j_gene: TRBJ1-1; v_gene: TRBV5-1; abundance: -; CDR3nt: TGCGCCAGCAGCTTGGGTGTGAGCCTGGAAGCTTTCTTT; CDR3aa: CASSLGVSLEAFF
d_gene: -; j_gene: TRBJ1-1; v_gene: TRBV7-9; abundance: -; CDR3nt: TGTGCCAGCAGCCCCGCCCTTACTGAAGCTTTCTTT; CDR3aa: CASSPALTEAFF
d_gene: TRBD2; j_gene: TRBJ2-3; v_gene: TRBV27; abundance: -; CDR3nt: TGTGCCAGCAGCGGAGCGGGAGGCGCAGATACGCAGTATTTT; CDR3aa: CASSGAGGADTQYF
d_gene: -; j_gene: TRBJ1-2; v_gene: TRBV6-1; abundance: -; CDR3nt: TGTGCCAGCAGTGGACGAGGGGTAGGCTATGGCTACACCTTC; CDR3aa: CASSGRGVGYGYTF
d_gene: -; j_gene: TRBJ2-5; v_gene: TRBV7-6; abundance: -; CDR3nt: TGTGCCAGCAGCTTTGACCCCGGAGTACAAGAGACCCAGTACTTC; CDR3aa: CASSFDPGVQETQYF